This TCR beta chain was identified during a study of early T cells in non-severe SARS-CoV-2 infection. Overall study findings and caveats: Matching results from VDJdb favored anti-spike CD8 responses, leaving private and CD4 specificities undetected.

A single record per CDR3 protein comes from TCRdb applying MiXCR to the 5' RACE reads. This sample yields tens of thousands of distinct CDR3 sequences, of which around 7.8% are seen a single time; roughly 8% belongs to the top ten. This clonotype was counted ten times or more. The target antigen is unknown. The source of this sequence is an adult who was a healthcare worker with PCR-confirmed SARS-CoV-2 infection or an uninfected control (not recorded which). Sequenced: whole blood.

The CDR3 is CSARDQSGGDYEQYF. The CDR3 DNA follows: TGCAGTGCTAGAGATCAGAGCGGGGGGGACTACGAGCAGTACTTC. This chain links TRBV20-1 with TRBJ2-7; TRBD2 matches at 10 bases. Germline trimming cut 0 bases from V and 3 bases from J; bases unmatched to any gene: 5. Germline V CDR1 and CDR2: DFQATT, SNEGSKA (reference sequence). The CDR3 has 15 residues.